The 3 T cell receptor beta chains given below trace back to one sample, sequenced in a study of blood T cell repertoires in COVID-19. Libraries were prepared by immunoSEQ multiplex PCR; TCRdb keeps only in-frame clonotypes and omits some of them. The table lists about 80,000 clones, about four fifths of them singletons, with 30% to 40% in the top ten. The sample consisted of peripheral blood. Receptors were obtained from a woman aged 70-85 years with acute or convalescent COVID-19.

The CDR3 sequence: CASSHPSPLAGGPSIEQFF. The DNA of the CDR3 is TGTGCCAGCAGCCATCCCTCACCGTTGGCGGGAGGGCCATCGATCGAGCAGTTCTTC. The genes are TRBV14 and TRBJ2-1, with TRBD2 matching over 9 bases. Germline V gene lookup returns CDR1 SGHDN and CDR2 FVKESK. V lost 3 bases and J lost 10; bases outside the gene matches: 22. The CDR3 length is 19 residues.

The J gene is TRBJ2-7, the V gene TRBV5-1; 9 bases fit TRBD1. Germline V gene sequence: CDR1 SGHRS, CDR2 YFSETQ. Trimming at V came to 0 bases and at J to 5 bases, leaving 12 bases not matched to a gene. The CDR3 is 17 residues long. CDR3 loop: CASSLDPPGQGRHEQYF. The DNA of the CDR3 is TGCGCCAGCAGCTTGGACCCCCCGGGACAGGGTCGCCACGAGCAGTACTTC.

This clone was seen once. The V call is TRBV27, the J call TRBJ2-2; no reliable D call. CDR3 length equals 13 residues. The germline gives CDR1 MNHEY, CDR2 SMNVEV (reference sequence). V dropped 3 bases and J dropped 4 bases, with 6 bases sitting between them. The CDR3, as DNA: TGTGCCAGCAGTTTTCTGCGCACCGGGGAGCTGTTTTTT. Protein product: CASSFLRTGELFF.